The subject of this entry is one T cell receptor (beta chain). Its target is not known. A multiplex PCR was run with 60 Vbeta primers and 13 Jbeta primers. The protocol was immunoSEQ multiplex PCR, while the TCRdb copy is restricted to in-frame clones and leaves out a portion. The table lists some 40,000 clones, 45% to 55% of them singletons. The data originate from a study of cytomegalovirus exposure and HLA in healthy donors. The study's findings and limits: HLA allele associations emerged for 16,951 TCR beta sequences in a later analysis, at 0.05 false discovery rate.

Germline values: CDR1 MGHDK, CDR2 SYGVNS. The CDR3 runs 15 residues. Trimming took 4 bases from V and 8 from J; bases not matched to a gene: 13. The receptor was isolated from a woman aged 40 to 55 in good health and CMV-seropositive. The V and J genes are TRBV25-1 and TRBJ1-2; 7 bases fit TRBD1. The material sequenced was PBMCs. CDR3 region: CASSVTGAAGWGYTF. CDR3 bases: TGTGCCAGCAGTGTAACAGGGGCCGCCGGGTGGGGCTACACCTTC.